The 19 T cell receptor beta chains given below trace back to one sample, sequenced in a study of Tregs in tolerant kidney transplant recipients. The table came from immunoSEQ multiplex PCR; TCRdb's copy has only in-frame clones and leaves some out. The sample consists of 60,000 or so clones, 80% to 90% of them appearing once. Sequences were derived from Tregs from blood, sampled before the transplant. The receptor set was obtained from a human donor who received a combined kidney and bone marrow transplant.

In its sample, this clone was seen once. The rearrangement uses TRBV19 and TRBJ1-1, with a tentative D call TRBD1 (5 bases). The CDR3 spans 14 residues. With 5 bases removed from V and 1 base from J, the gap between germline ends came to 11 bases. Germline loops: CDR1 LNHDA, CDR2 SQIVND (reference sequence). Here the CDR3 reads CASSPGRKNTEAFF. The CDR3, as DNA: TGTGCCAGTAGTCCGGGACGGAAGAACACTGAAGCTTTCTTT.

The V gene is TRBV10-1, the J gene TRBJ1-1, with TRBD1 identical over 7 bases. Germline V gene data show CDR1 as WNHNN and CDR2 as SYGVQD (reference sequence). The CDR3 runs to 11 residues. CDR3 DNA: TGCGCGGAACAGGGGTACACTGAAGCTTTCTTT. Its translation is CAEQGYTEAFF.

About this clone: The junction differs from germline at one of its ends, possibly a read error. Within the sample, other DNA sequences also encode this same CDR3. The V gene is TRBV5-4, the J gene TRBJ2-7; 13 bases align to TRBD2. This CDR3 region has 18 residues. CDR1 SGHNT and CDR2 YYREEE come from the germline V gene (reference sequence). CDR3 amino acids: CASSFRTSGSWGSYEQYF. CDR3 nucleotide sequence: TGCGCCAGCAGCTTTAGGACTAGCGGGAGCTGGGGCTCCTACGAGCAGTACTTC.

The chain combines TRBV2 with TRBJ2-3; 7 bases are shared with TRBD1. With V trimmed by 6 bases and J by 0 bases, 3 bases remained unmatched. This CDR3 comprises 14 residues. Germline values: CDR1 SNHLY, CDR2 FYNNEI. CDR3 protein: CASSRDSSTDTQYF. DNA of the CDR3: TGTGCCAGCAGCCGGGACAGTAGCACAGATACGCAGTATTTT. The variable domain in full, with the rest retrieved from reference TRBV2 and TRBJ2-3, is EPEVTQTPSHQVTQMGQEVILRCVPISNHLYFYWYRQILGQKVEFLVSFYNNEISEKSEIFDDQFSVERPDGSNFTLKIRSTKLEDSAMYFCASSRDSSTDTQYFGPGTRLTVL.

V is TRBV7-9 and J is TRBJ1-5; D perhaps matches TRBD1 (5 bases). Germline V gene sequence: CDR1 SEHNR, CDR2 FQNEAQ (reference sequence). The CDR3 length is 14 residues. Trimming cost V 7 bases and J 3 bases, with 13 bases left between them. The CDR3 DNA follows: TGTGCCAGCATCTGGGGGGGAGTCAATCAGCCCCAGCATTTT. Translation gives CASIWGGVNQPQHF.

For the CDR3, the DNA is TGTGCCAGCAGCGGACGACCCTTAGAGACCCAGTACTTC. As protein: CASSGRPLETQYF. The rearrangement joins TRBV7-2 to TRBJ2-5; D call uncertain. The CDR3 contains 13 residues. Deletions cut 5 bases from V and 4 bases from J, with 11 bases between. Germline V gene data show CDR1 as SGHTA and CDR2 as FQGNSA.

J is TRBJ2-3 and V is TRBV28; D possibly corresponds to TRBD2 (5 bases). CDR1 and CDR2 (germline): MDHEN, SYDVKM. The CDR3 runs to 13 residues. V gave up 10 bases and J gave up 1 base, with 12 bases separating them. The CDR3 coding sequence is TGTGCCATTCGGCGGGTTGGCACAGATACGCAGTATTTT. Residues: CAIRRVGTDTQYF. The full variable domain, with the rest looked up from reference TRBV28 and TRBJ2-3, is DVKVTQSSRYLVKRTGEKVFLECVQDMDHENMFWYRQDPGLGLRLIYFSYDVKMKEKGDIPEGYSVSREKKERFSLILESASTNQTSMYLCAIRRVGTDTQYFGPGTRLTVL.

The V call is TRBV4-1, the J call TRBJ1-5; D gene ambiguous. Trimming removed 9 bases at V and 2 bases at J, with 11 bases between. The CDR3 extends over 13 amino acids. CDR1 is MGHRA and CDR2 is YSYEKL in the germline V gene. CDR3: CASPPPCNQPQHF. The CDR3, as DNA: TGCGCCAGTCCCCCCCCCTGCAATCAGCCCCAGCATTTT.

The chain joins TRBV4-1 to TRBJ2-5, with 14 nucleotides matching TRBD2. V lost 3 bases and J lost 3; bases outside the gene matches: 6. CDR1 is MGHRA and CDR2 is YSYEKL in the germline V gene. The CDR3 length is 17 residues. The CDR3 sequence is CASSHPLGLAGEETQYF. For the CDR3, the DNA is TGCGCCAGCAGCCATCCCCTGGGACTAGCGGGGGAAGAGACCCAGTACTTC.

This chain links TRBV27 with TRBJ2-2, with a tentative D call TRBD2 (6 bases). Germline CDR1 MNHEY, CDR2 SMNVEV (reference sequence). This CDR3 is 14 amino acids long. Between the trimmed V and J ends, which lost 5 bases and 4 bases, there was a span of 11 bases. DNA for the CDR3: TGTGCCAGCAGTGCACCGGGACTCACCGGGGAGCTGTTTTTT. This gives the protein CASSAPGLTGELFF.

The J gene is TRBJ2-5, the V gene TRBV5-6, with 7 bases that match TRBD2. The J call may be wrong; the DNA end is better matched by TRBJ2-7. Germline V gene sequence: CDR1 SGHDT, CDR2 YYEEEE. CDR3 length: 17 residues. The CDR3 region has the DNA TGTGCCAGCAGCTTCCTCCCTGGGAGCGGGGTTCACTACGAGCAGTACTTC. It encodes CASSFLPGSGVHYEQYF.

This clone was found a few times. This chain uses TRBV6-5 with TRBJ2-7, with 13 bases lining up with TRBD2. V shed 5 bases and J 4 bases; nucleotides not matched to a gene: 2. This CDR3 is 14 amino acids long. Germline V gives CDR1 MNHEY, CDR2 SVGAGI. CDR3: CASSTTSGGYEQYF. The CDR3 nucleotides read TGTGCCAGCAGTACGACTAGCGGGGGGTACGAGCAGTACTTC.

This clone was counted a few times. The chain's CDR3 is CASSLYEGSYEQYF. The DNA of the CDR3 is TGTGCCAGCAGTTTATACGAAGGATCCTACGAGCAGTACTTC. The chain links TRBV27 to TRBJ2-7; no definite D call. This CDR3 has 14 residues. CDR1 MNHEY and CDR2 SMNVEV come from the germline V gene (reference sequence). The V and J ends lost 1 base and 1 base respectively, with 8 bases between them.

The chain joins TRBV28 to TRBJ2-5; 8 nucleotides agree with TRBD1. The CDR3 contains 15 residues. Germline loops: CDR1 MDHEN, CDR2 SYDVKM. Trimming at V came to 7 bases and at J to 5 bases, leaving 12 bases not matched to a gene. The CDR3 nucleotides read TGTGCCAGCAAGCCAGGGACAGGCCGTGGGGAGACCCAGTACTTC. Its translation is CASKPGTGRGETQYF.

This clone was picked up one time. The gene calls are TRBV6-5 and TRBJ2-5; perhaps D is TRBD1 or TRBD2 (5 bases each). The DNA end is a closer match to TRBJ2-7, so the J assignment may be wrong. Germline CDR1 is MNHEY and CDR2 is SVGAGI. The CDR3 loop spans 13 amino acids. The CDR3 DNA sequence: TGTGCCAGCAGTTACGGGTGGGGGTACGAGCAGTACTTC. Its translation: CASSYGWGYEQYF.

The J gene is TRBJ1-2, the V gene TRBV29-1; D ambiguous. Germline CDR1 SQVTM, CDR2 ANQGSEA. The V gene lost 1 base and the J gene lost 1 base, with 7 bases spanning the gap. CDR3 size: 13 residues. The CDR3 DNA reads TGCAGCGTTGAAGGCGCGATTAACTATGGCTACACCTTC. Its protein is CSVEGAINYGYTF.

CDR3 in DNA: TGTGCCAGTAGTCTTCGGGCGGGGAACACTGAAGCTTTCTTT. Protein sequence: CASSLRAGNTEAFF. The chain couples TRBV19 to TRBJ1-1; D call uncertain. The CDR3 totals 14 residues. Deletions cut 5 bases from V and 1 base from J, with 11 bases between. Germline CDR1 is LNHDA and CDR2 is SQIVND (reference sequence).

V and J are TRBV29-1 and TRBJ1-4; D may be TRBD1 (6 bases). Germline V gene data show CDR1 as SQVTM and CDR2 as ANQGSEA. Trimming took 7 bases from V and 8 from J, leaving 11 bases between them. This CDR3 has 11 amino acids. The CDR3 DNA reads as TGCAGCGCGCCACAGGGAGAAAAACTGTTTTTT. It specifies CSAPQGEKLFF.

This chain joins TRBV28 and TRBJ1-2; 7 nucleotides align to TRBD1. The J segment lost 5 bases and the V segment lost 6 bases, leaving 6 bases of the junction unmatched. This CDR3 is built from 13 residues. Germline lookup yields CDR1 MDHEN and CDR2 SYDVKM. Written as DNA, the CDR3 is TGTGCCAGCAGCCGGACAGGCCCTTATGGCTACACCTTC. This encodes CASSRTGPYGYTF.